This TCR beta chain appears in the sequencing data of a study of blood T cell repertoires in COVID-19. Study context: Samples came from the United States, Italy and Spain, spanning acute and convalescent COVID-19.

Looked up from germline, CDR1 is GTSNPN and CDR2 is SVGIG (reference sequence). CDR3 length equals 14 residues. Trimming took 2 bases from V and 5 from J, leaving 15 bases between them. TCRdb's table, derived via immunoSEQ multiplex PCR, lists solely in-frame clones and lacks some. The sample yields some 150,000 clones, 86% seen once. Specimen: peripheral blood. The chain is built from TRBV30 and TRBJ1-1; a weak D match, TRBD1 (5 bases). The TCR originated in an older woman with COVID-19, enrolled during active disease. The CDR3 loop is CAWSSRGSDTEAFF. The CDR3 coding sequence is TGTGCCTGGAGTTCTAGGGGTTCCGATACTGAAGCTTTCTTT. Combining the CDR3 with reference TRBV30 and TRBJ1-1 gives the whole variable domain SQTIHQWPATLVQPVGSPLSLECTVEGTSNPNLYWYRQAAGRGLQLLFYSVGIGQISSEVPQNLSASRPQDRQFILSSKKLLLSDSGFYLCAWSSRGSDTEAFFGQGTRLTVV.